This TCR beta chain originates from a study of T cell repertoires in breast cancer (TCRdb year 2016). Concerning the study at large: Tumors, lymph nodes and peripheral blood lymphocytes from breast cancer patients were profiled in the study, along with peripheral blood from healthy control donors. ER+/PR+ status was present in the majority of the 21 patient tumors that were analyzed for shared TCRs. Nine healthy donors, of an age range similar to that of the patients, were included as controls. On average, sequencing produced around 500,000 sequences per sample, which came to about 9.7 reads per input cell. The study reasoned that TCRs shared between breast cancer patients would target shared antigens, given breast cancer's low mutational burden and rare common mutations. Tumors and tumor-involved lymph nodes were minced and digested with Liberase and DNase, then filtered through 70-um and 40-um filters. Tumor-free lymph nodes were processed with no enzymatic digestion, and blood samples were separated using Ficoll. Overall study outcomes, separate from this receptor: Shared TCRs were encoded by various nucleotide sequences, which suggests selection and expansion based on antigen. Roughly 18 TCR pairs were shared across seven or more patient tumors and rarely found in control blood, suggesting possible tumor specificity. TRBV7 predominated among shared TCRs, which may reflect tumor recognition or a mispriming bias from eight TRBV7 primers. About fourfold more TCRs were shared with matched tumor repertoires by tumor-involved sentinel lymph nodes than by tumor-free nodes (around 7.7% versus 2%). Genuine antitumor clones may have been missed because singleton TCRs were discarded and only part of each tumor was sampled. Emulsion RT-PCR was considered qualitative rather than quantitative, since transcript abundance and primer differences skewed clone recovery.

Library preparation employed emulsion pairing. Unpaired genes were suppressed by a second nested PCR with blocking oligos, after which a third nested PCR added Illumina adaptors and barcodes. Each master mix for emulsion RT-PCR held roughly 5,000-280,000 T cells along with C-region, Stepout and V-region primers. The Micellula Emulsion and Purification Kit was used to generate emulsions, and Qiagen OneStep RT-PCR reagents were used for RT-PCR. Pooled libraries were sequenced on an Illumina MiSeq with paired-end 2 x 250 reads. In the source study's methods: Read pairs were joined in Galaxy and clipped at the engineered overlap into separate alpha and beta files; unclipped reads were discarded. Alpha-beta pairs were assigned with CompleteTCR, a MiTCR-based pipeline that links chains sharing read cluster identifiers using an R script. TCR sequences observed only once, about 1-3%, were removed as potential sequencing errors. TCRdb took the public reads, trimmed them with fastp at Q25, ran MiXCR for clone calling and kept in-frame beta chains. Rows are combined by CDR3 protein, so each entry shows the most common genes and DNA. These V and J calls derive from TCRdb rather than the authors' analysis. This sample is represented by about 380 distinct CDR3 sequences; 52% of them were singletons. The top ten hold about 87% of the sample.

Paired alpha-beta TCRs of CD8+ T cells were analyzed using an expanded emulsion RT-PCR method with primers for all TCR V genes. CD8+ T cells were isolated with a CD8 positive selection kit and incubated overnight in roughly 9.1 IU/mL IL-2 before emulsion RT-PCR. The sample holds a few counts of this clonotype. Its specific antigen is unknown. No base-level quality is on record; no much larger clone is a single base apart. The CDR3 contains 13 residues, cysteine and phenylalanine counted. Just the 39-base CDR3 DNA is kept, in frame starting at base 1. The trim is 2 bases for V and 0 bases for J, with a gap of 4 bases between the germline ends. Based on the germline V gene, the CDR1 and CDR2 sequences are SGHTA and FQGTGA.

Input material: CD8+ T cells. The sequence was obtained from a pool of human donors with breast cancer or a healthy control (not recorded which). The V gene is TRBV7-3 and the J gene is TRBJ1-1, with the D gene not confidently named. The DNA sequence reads TGTGCCAGCAGCTTACAGGTGAACACTGAAGCTTTCTTT. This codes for CASSLQVNTEAFF.